This T cell receptor (beta chain) was identified in a study of identical twins. This clonotype appeared many times. Germline loops: CDR1 SGHRS, CDR2 YFSETQ. Trimming pared 1 base from V and 1 base from J, leaving 5 bases between. The CDR3 loop spans 13 amino acids. MiXCR, run by TCRdb on the 5' RACE reads, gives a single entry per CDR3 protein. The sample has hundreds of thousands of distinct CDR3 sequences, 9.4% seen once. The TCR was taken from a woman between 18 and 29 years old in good health. The chain links TRBV5-1 to TRBJ2-5; D remains ambiguous. Sequenced input: memory (CD45RO+) T cells sorted from blood. CDR3: CASSLRAQETQYF. The CDR3 DNA reads as TGCGCCAGCAGCTTGCGGGCCCAAGAGACCCAGTACTTC.